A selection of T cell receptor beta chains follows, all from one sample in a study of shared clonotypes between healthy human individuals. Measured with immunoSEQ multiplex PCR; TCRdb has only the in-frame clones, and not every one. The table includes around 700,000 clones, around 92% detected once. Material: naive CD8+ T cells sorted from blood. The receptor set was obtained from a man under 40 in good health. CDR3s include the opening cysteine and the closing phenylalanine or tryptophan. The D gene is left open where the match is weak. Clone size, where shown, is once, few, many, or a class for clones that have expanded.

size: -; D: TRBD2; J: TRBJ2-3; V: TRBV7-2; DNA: TGTGCCAGCAGCTCATCGGGACTAGCGGGAGGGGGAGATACGCAGTATTTT; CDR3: CASSSSGLAGGGDTQYF
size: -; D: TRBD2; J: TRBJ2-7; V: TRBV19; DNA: TGTGCCAGTAGTATAGACCCAGGGACTAGCGGGGCAACCTACGAGCAGTACTTC; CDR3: CASSIDPGTSGATYEQYF
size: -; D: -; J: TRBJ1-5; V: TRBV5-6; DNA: TGTGCCAGCAGCTTCGGACTCAGGGCGGATCAGCCCCAGCATTTT; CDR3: CASSFGLRADQPQHF
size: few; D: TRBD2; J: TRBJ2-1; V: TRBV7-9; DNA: TGTGCCAGCAGCCCCAGAGCGGGAGTATCGGATGAGCAGTTCTTC; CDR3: CASSPRAGVSDEQFF
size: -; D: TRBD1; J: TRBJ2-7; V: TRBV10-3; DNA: TGTGCCATCAGCGCAGGACAGGCGTACGAGCAGTACTTC; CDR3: CAISAGQAYEQYF
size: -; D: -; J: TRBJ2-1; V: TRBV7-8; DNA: TGTGCCAGCAGATCAGTGGACTTTTACAATGAGCAGTTCTTC; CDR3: CASRSVDFYNEQFF
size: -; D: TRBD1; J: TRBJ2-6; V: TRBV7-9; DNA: TGTGCCAGCAGCTTAGGGACAGGCCCTCTCTCTGGGGCCAACGTCCTGACTTTC; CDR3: CASSLGTGPLSGANVLTF
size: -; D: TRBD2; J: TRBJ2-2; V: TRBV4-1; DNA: TGCGCCAGCAGCCAAGAGATGGGACTAGCGGCCCCCGAGCTGTTTTTT; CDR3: CASSQEMGLAAPELFF
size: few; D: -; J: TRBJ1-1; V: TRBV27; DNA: TGTGCCAGCAGTTTAGGCACTGAAGCTTTCTTT; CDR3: CASSLGTEAFF
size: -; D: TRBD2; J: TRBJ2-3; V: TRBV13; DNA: TGTGCCAGCAGCCCGAGAGGGAGGGGTCCAGATACGCAGTATTTT; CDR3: CASSPRGRGPDTQYF
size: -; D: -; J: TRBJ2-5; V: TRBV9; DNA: TGTGCCAGCAGCGTAGATGGTTTTGTGGAGACCCAGTACTTC; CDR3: CASSVDGFVETQYF
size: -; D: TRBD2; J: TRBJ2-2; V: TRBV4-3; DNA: TGCGCCAGCAGCCAAGCCTTCACTAGCGGGAGAGGTGGGGAGCTGTTTTTT; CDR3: CASSQAFTSGRGGELFF
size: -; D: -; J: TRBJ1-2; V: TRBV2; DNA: TGTGCCAGTGACGAAGGGAACTATGGCTACACCTTC; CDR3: CASDEGNYGYTF
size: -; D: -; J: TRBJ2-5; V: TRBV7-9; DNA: TGTGCCAGCACAGCGGGTCAGCAGGGACAAGAGACCCAGTACTTC; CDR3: CASTAGQQGQETQYF
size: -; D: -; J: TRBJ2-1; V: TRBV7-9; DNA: TGTGCCAGCAGCTTAGGACGATTAACATACAATGAGCAGTTCTTC; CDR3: CASSLGRLTYNEQFF
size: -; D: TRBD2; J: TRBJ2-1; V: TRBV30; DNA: TGTGCCTGGAGCGCCAAACCCGGGACTAGCGGAACCTACAATGAGCAGTTCTTC; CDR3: CAWSAKPGTSGTYNEQFF
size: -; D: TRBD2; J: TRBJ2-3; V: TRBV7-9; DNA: TGTGCCAGCAGCTTACTTATTAGCGGGAGCACAGATACGCAGTATTTT; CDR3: CASSLLISGSTDTQYF